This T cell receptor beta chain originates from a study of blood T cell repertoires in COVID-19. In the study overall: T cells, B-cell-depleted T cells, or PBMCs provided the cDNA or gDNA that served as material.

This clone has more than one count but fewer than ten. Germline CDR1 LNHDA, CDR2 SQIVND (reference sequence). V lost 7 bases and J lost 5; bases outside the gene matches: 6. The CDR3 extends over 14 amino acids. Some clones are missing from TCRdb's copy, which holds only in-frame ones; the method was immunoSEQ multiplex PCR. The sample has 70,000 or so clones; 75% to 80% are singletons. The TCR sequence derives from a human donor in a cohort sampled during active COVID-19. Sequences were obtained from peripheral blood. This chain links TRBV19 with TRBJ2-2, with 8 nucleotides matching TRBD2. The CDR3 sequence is CASNGQRETGELFF. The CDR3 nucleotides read TGTGCCAGTAATGGGCAGCGGGAGACCGGGGAGCTGTTTTTT.